This TCR beta chain is from a study of human T cells and chemical hapten exposure. For the study at large: 2% DPC applied to a roughly 2 cm by roughly 2 cm arm area sensitized donors. Patients, largely female, had alopecia areata, totalis or universalis.

Time point: pre-sensitization, week 0. This sample's treatment: therapeutic diphenylcyclopropenone sensitization with weekly scalp DPC. Someone pulled total RNA out of unfractionated whole blood. Looked up from germline, CDR1 is MDHEN and CDR2 is SYDVKM. The CDR3 has 12 amino acids. With 2 bases removed from V and 6 bases from J, the gap between germline ends came to 5 bases. Original analysis: With a range of about 20,000 to 700,000, the median per sample was around 96,000 TCRs. TCRdb itself ran the RACE reads through MiXCR, one entry per CDR3 protein. In this record, the V and J calls reflect TCRdb's handling and not the investigators' own analysis. The table lists 89,000 or so distinct CDR3 sequences, 6.5% to 10% of them singletons. This clonotype was counted many times.

This TCR derives from a middle-aged man with alopecia areata. Some clones in this sample may be carry-over from other donors' samples. V and J are TRBV28 and TRBJ2-1; the D is unclear. Sequencing used whole blood, obtained in connection with sensitization to the hapten diphenylcyclopropenone (DPC). CDR3 sequence reads: CASSLAFNEQFF. The CDR3, as DNA: TGTGCCAGCAGTTTAGCCTTCAATGAGCAGTTCTTC.